The 32 T cell receptor beta chains below come from one sample, sequenced in a study of cytomegalovirus exposure and HLA in healthy donors (TCRdb year 2017). Libraries came from the immunoSEQ multiplex PCR assay. TCRdb retrieved this table from immuneACCESS and kept in-frame rearrangements only. Not all clones are present; in checked studies, unresolved V genes account for under half, and no reason is known for the remainder. The sample profile shows about 170,000 clones; nearly 90% of them were found once. Under 13% of the sample lies in the top ten. Sequenced input: PBMCs. The receptors shown here come from a woman between 18 and 29 years old in good health and CMV-seropositive.

This chain uses TRBV28 with TRBJ2-3; the match to TRBD2 covers 15 bases. Germline CDR1 MDHEN, CDR2 SYDVKM. The CDR3 has 19 amino acids. Losses at the gene ends were 2 bases for V and 2 bases for J; bases not matched to a gene: 8. CDR3 region: CASSLGGTSGRRNTDTQYF. DNA for the CDR3: TGTGCCAGCAGTTTAGGGGGGACTAGCGGGAGGAGGAACACAGATACGCAGTATTTT.

CDR3 protein: CASSPGLAATDTQYF. In nucleotides, the CDR3 is TGTGCCAGCAGCCCGGGACTAGCGGCCACAGATACGCAGTATTTT. The V and J genes are TRBV14 and TRBJ2-3; 11 bases agree with TRBD2. CDR3 length equals 15 residues. V lost 4 bases, J lost 2 bases, and 2 bases stayed unmatched. Germline CDR1 is SGHDN and CDR2 is FVKESK.

The genes are TRBV9 and TRBJ2-7, with 8 bases identical to TRBD2. Germline V gene data show CDR1 as SGDLS and CDR2 as YYNGEE. The junction had 3 bases not matched to a gene; V was cut back by 1 base and J by 3 bases. The CDR3 loop spans 14 amino acids. CDR3 amino acids: CASSVLAGDYEQYF. The CDR3 nucleotides read TGTGCCAGCAGCGTACTAGCGGGCGACTACGAGCAGTACTTC.

This clone has a handful of counts. This chain uses TRBV11-1 with TRBJ2-7; D is possibly TRBD1 (5 bases). CDR1 SGHAT and CDR2 FQDESV come from the germline V gene (reference sequence). Deletions cut 3 bases from V and 1 base from J, with 10 bases between. This CDR3 has 14 residues. CDR3 sequence reads: CASSFFTGSYEQYF. The CDR3 region has the DNA TGTGCCAGCAGCTTCTTTACAGGATCCTACGAGCAGTACTTC.

J is TRBJ2-3 and V is TRBV19, with D maybe TRBD1 (6 bases). CDR3 length equals 15 residues. Germline-derived CDR1 and CDR2 are LNHDA and SQIVND (reference sequence). Between the trimmed V and J ends, which lost 6 bases and 2 bases, there was a span of 15 bases. CDR3 nucleotides: TGTGCCAGTAGCCCCCAACAGGGTTACACAGATACGCAGTATTTT. Protein sequence: CASSPQQGYTDTQYF.

This chain connects TRBV5-1 to TRBJ2-3; 9 nucleotides align to TRBD1. Germline-derived CDR1 and CDR2 are SGHRS and YFSETQ. The J segment lost 5 bases and the V segment lost 3 bases, leaving 4 bases of the junction unmatched. This CDR3 is built from 14 residues. CDR3 loop: CASSSDRGGDTQYF. The CDR3 DNA sequence: TGCGCCAGCAGCTCAGACAGGGGGGGAGATACGCAGTATTTT. Full variable domain (missing parts from reference TRBV5-1 and TRBJ2-3): KAGVTQTPRYLIKTRGQQVTLSCSPISGHRSVSWYQQTPGQGLQFLFEYFSETQRNKGNFPGRFSGRQFSNSRSEMNVSTLELGDSALYLCASSSDRGGDTQYFGPGTRLTVL.

The CDR3 loop is CASGPPPGLAGADTQYF. CDR3 sequence (DNA): TGTGCTAGTGGTCCACCCCCGGGACTAGCGGGAGCAGATACGCAGTATTTT. The J gene is TRBJ2-3, the V gene TRBV12-5; 14 bases fit TRBD2. This CDR3 is built from 17 residues. Germline lookup yields CDR1 LGHNT and CDR2 FRNRAP. Trimming removed 5 bases from V and 4 bases from J; junction bases left unmatched: 8.

This chain uses TRBV6-7 with TRBJ2-3, with D perhaps matching TRBD2 (5 bases). TRBV6-7 is identified as an open reading frame with a role that is uncertain. The CDR3 has 19 amino acids. The ends were cut back, 2 bases at V and 6 bases at J, with 27 bases in the middle. The CDR3 spells CASSYPPQRASSWVDTQYF. The CDR3 nucleotides read TGTGCCAGCAGTTACCCGCCCCAGAGGGCTTCCTCCTGGGTGGATACGCAGTATTTT.

In its sample, this clone was seen a few times. This chain uses TRBV25-1 with TRBJ1-2, with 8 bases identical to TRBD1. Germline-derived CDR1 and CDR2 are MGHDK and SYGVNS. V lost 3 bases to trimming and J lost 3 bases; unmatched junction nucleotides: 3. The CDR3 sequence is 14 residues long. CDR3 residues: CASSEVTGDYGYTF. CDR3 coding DNA: TGTGCCAGCAGTGAGGTGACAGGGGACTATGGCTACACCTTC.

This chain joins TRBV5-1 and TRBJ1-1, with no clear D. Per germline, CDR1 SGHRS and CDR2 YFSETQ. This CDR3 spans 14 amino acids. The germline V and J ends were trimmed by 4 bases and 0 bases, with 10 bases remaining between them. The CDR3, as DNA: TGCGCCAGCAGCCTAGAGCAGCTGAACACTGAAGCTTTCTTT. It specifies CASSLEQLNTEAFF.

The rearrangement links TRBV29-1 to TRBJ1-1; 11 bases are a match to TRBD1. The trim removed 0 bases at V and 4 bases at J, leaving 1 base unmatched. Germline loops: CDR1 SQVTM, CDR2 ANQGSEA. This CDR3 contains 14 residues. The CDR3 protein is CSVEDGTGGTEAFF. CDR3 coding DNA: TGCAGCGTTGAAGATGGGACAGGGGGCACTGAAGCTTTCTTT.

In this sample, this clone turned up a few times. The rearrangement uses TRBV29-1 and TRBJ2-3; perhaps TRBD1 as D (5 bases). The CDR3 contains 14 residues. V was trimmed by 0 bases and J by 2 bases, leaving 9 bases between them. Germline CDR1 is SQVTM and CDR2 is ANQGSEA. Written as DNA, the CDR3 is TGCAGCGTTGAAGATCGACAGTCCACAGATACGCAGTATTTT. The encoded protein is CSVEDRQSTDTQYF.

V is TRBV27 and J is TRBJ2-1; 7 bases are a match to TRBD1. In germline, CDR1 is MNHEY, CDR2 SMNVEV (reference sequence). The CDR3 covers 16 residues. V gave up 5 bases and J gave up 1 base; unmatched junction bases: 8. CDR3 bases: TGTGCCAGCAGTACAGACAGGGTTGGGTCCTACAATGAGCAGTTCTTC. This gives the protein CASSTDRVGSYNEQFF.

The chain links TRBV27 to TRBJ2-5, with TRBD2 as a possible D gene (6 bases). Per germline, CDR1 MNHEY and CDR2 SMNVEV (reference sequence). Trimming shortened V by 6 bases and J by 4 bases, and 6 bases separated the two germline ends. The CDR3 extends over 11 amino acids. The CDR3 sequence: CASRAGETQYF. The CDR3 DNA reads TGTGCCAGCAGAGCGGGAGAGACCCAGTACTTC.

This clone appeared a single time. The chain employs TRBV11-3 and TRBJ1-4; D is possibly TRBD1 (6 bases). This CDR3 spans 15 amino acids. The germline V and J ends were trimmed by 1 base and 5 bases, with 11 bases remaining between them. Per the germline V gene, CDR1 is SGHNT and CDR2 is YENEEA. CDR3 sequence reads: CASSLGPGENEKLFF. Here the CDR3 DNA reads TGTGCCAGCAGCTTAGGGCCAGGGGAGAATGAAAAACTGTTTTTT.

This chain uses TRBV30 with TRBJ2-5, with 14 bases lining up with TRBD2. Looked up from germline, CDR1 is GTSNPN and CDR2 is SVGIG (reference sequence). Germline trimming cut 4 bases from V and 4 bases from J; bases unmatched to any gene: 5. The CDR3 has 15 residues. The DNA for the CDR3 is TGTGCCTGGACCCTCGGACTAGCGGGAGGAGAGACCCAGTACTTC. The encoded protein is CAWTLGLAGGETQYF.

This chain links TRBV9 with TRBJ2-2; 11 positions match TRBD2. J was trimmed by 6 bases and V by 0 bases; bases with no gene match: 7. The CDR3 extends over 17 amino acids. From germline, CDR1 is SGDLS and CDR2 YYNGEE. The CDR3 reads CASSVGVAGGSPGELFF. The CDR3 region has the DNA TGTGCCAGCAGCGTAGGCGTAGCGGGAGGGTCCCCCGGGGAGCTGTTTTTT.

This clone was seen a handful of times. The chain employs TRBV27 and TRBJ2-7; D is perhaps TRBD1 (6 bases). Deletions cut 5 bases from V and 7 bases from J, with 18 bases between. Germline V gene sequence: CDR1 MNHEY, CDR2 SMNVEV (reference sequence). This CDR3 has 14 amino acids. The CDR3 is CASSRDTPSGEQYF. CDR3 bases: TGTGCCAGCAGTCGGGACACCCCATCGGGGGAGCAGTACTTC.

The gene calls are TRBV7-8 and TRBJ1-1, with TRBD1 as a possible D gene (6 bases). Germline CDR1 reads SGHVS; CDR2 reads FQNEAQ. V was trimmed by 1 base and J by 7 bases, leaving 10 bases between them. This CDR3 has 13 amino acids. CDR3 protein: CASSLDRVGEAFF. CDR3 in DNA: TGTGCCAGCAGCTTAGACAGGGTTGGTGAAGCTTTCTTT.

This clone occurred once. V gene TRBV18 combines with J gene TRBJ1-3; D unresolved. The CDR3 totals 16 residues. Trimming removed 1 base from V and 0 bases from J, with 10 bases in between. Germline V gene lookup returns CDR1 KGHSH and CDR2 LQKENI. CDR3: CASSPRSMSSGNTIYF. In DNA, the CDR3 is TGTGCCAGCTCACCACGTTCAATGAGCTCTGGAAACACCATATATTTT.

CDR3 amino acids: CASSFAGNSGNTIYF. In DNA form, the CDR3 reads TGCGCCAGCAGCTTTGCGGGCAACTCTGGAAACACCATATATTTT. The chain carries TRBV5-1 and TRBJ1-3; no clear D. The germline CDR1 and CDR2 sequences are SGHRS and YFSETQ. This CDR3 spans 15 amino acids. Trimming pared 2 bases from V and 0 bases from J, leaving 9 bases between.

This clone has only one observation. The V call is TRBV5-1, the J call TRBJ2-2; a weak D match, TRBD1 (6 bases). CDR3 length: 15 amino acids. Germline CDR1 SGHRS, CDR2 YFSETQ. The germline V and J ends were trimmed by 0 bases and 5 bases, with 11 bases remaining between them. CDR3 sequence (DNA): TGCGCCAGCAGCTTGGATGGGGGCGGGACCGGGGAGCTGTTTTTT. This gives the protein CASSLDGGGTGELFF.

This chain links TRBV18 with TRBJ1-1, with a tentative D call TRBD1 (5 bases). CDR1 and CDR2 (germline): KGHSH, LQKENI. V lost 2 bases, J lost 3 bases, and 13 bases lay in between. The CDR3 spans 15 residues. The CDR3 nucleotides are TGTGCCAGCTCACCAATGGGGCAGGTGGACACTGAAGCTTTCTTT. It translates to CASSPMGQVDTEAFF.

The CDR3 reads CASRTGLAGLSSYNEQFF. CDR3 DNA sequence: TGTGCCAGCAGGACGGGACTAGCGGGACTAAGCTCCTACAATGAGCAGTTCTTC. The chain joins TRBV7-3 to TRBJ2-1; 13 nucleotides line up with TRBD2. V gave up 6 bases and J gave up 0 bases; unmatched junction bases: 8. The CDR3 contains 18 residues. CDR1 and CDR2 (germline): SGHTA, FQGTGA.

The CDR3 here is CASADPGPGELFF. The DNA for the CDR3 is TGTGCCAGTGCCGACCCTGGGCCCGGGGAGCTGTTTTTT. V and J are TRBV19 and TRBJ2-2; no clear D gene. This CDR3 region has 13 residues. V gave up 8 bases and J gave up 6 bases, with 13 bases separating them. Germline values: CDR1 LNHDA, CDR2 SQIVND (reference sequence).

This rearrangement joins TRBV27 to TRBJ2-7; possibly TRBD2 for D (5 bases). Deletions cut 5 bases from V and 3 bases from J, with 11 bases between. Germline V gene sequence: CDR1 MNHEY, CDR2 SMNVEV (reference sequence). This CDR3 has 13 residues. The DNA for the CDR3 is TGTGCCAGCAGTCGGGAAAGAGACTACGAGCAGTACTTC. This gives the protein CASSRERDYEQYF.

V usage is TRBV10-1 and J usage is TRBJ2-5; D is ambiguous. CDR1 is WNHNN and CDR2 is SYGVQD in the germline V gene (reference sequence). Trimming cost V 0 bases and J 5 bases, with 10 bases left between them. This CDR3 region has 14 residues. The CDR3 protein is CASSESMAAETQYF. CDR3 DNA sequence: TGCGCCAGCAGTGAGTCGATGGCGGCGGAGACCCAGTACTTC.

V is TRBV5-1 and J is TRBJ2-5, with 7 bases that match TRBD1. V gave up 4 bases and J gave up 2 bases; unmatched junction bases: 5. The CDR3 runs to 14 residues. Germline assignment: CDR1 SGHRS and CDR2 YFSETQ. DNA of the CDR3: TGCGCCAGCAGCCCATCCAGGGGGCAAGAGACCCAGTACTTC. It yields the protein CASSPSRGQETQYF.

V and J are TRBV9 and TRBJ2-1; TRBD2 aligns across 10 bases. V was pared by 0 bases and J by 0 bases, with 0 bases of the junction left unmatched. The CDR3 runs 16 residues. Germline CDR1 reads SGDLS; CDR2 reads YYNGEE. CDR3 amino acids: CASSVVAGGSYNEQFF. The CDR3, as DNA: TGTGCCAGCAGCGTAGTAGCGGGAGGCTCCTACAATGAGCAGTTCTTC.

The chain uses TRBV29-1 and TRBJ2-3, with 7 bases fitting TRBD2. V lost 6 bases to trimming and J lost 3 bases; unmatched junction nucleotides: 9. The CDR3 consists of 14 residues. Germline V gene data show CDR1 as SQVTM and CDR2 as ANQGSEA. For the CDR3, the DNA is TGCAGCGTCGGTGCCAGCGGGAAGACAGATACGCAGTATTTT. It is translated as CSVGASGKTDTQYF.

This chain's CDR3 is CASSLDGQELETQYF. As DNA, the CDR3 is TGTGCCAGCAGCTTAGACGGACAGGAGTTGGAGACCCAGTACTTC. The rearrangement uses TRBV11-3 and TRBJ2-5, with 7 nucleotides matching TRBD1. The CDR3 runs 15 residues. V lost 0 bases to trimming and J lost 5 bases; unmatched junction nucleotides: 6. Germline V gene lookup returns CDR1 SGHNT and CDR2 YENEEA. The full variable domain, rest sourced from reference TRBV11-3 and TRBJ2-5, is EAGVVQSPRYKIIEKKQPVAFWCNPISGHNTLYWYLQNLGQGPELLIRYENEEAVDDSQLPKDRFSAERLKGVDSTLKIQPAELGDSAVYLCASSLDGQELETQYFGPGTRLLVL.

The chain links TRBV27 to TRBJ2-1; 13 bases map to TRBD2. Looked up from germline, CDR1 is MNHEY and CDR2 is SMNVEV (reference sequence). V shed 6 bases, J shed 0 bases, and the junction held 5 bases outside the gene matches. The CDR3 consists of 17 residues. CDR3 sequence (DNA): TGTGCCAGCAGGGGACTAGCGGGGACCAACTCCTACAATGAGCAGTTCTTC. Its protein product is CASRGLAGTNSYNEQFF.